A single sample gave rise to the 20 T cell receptor beta chains below, sequenced in a study of cytotoxic CD8 clonotypes in ibrutinib-treated CLL. Only in-frame clones appear in the TCRdb table, and some are missing; sequencing was by immunoSEQ multiplex PCR. The sample shows more than 70,000 clones, roughly three quarters of them seen only once. The sequences come from PBMCs, collected after 12 months of ibrutinib treatment. The receptors were gathered from a human donor with chronic lymphocytic leukemia.

The CDR3 sequence is CASSQDLVGPGRDYGYTF. As DNA, the CDR3 is TGCGCCAGCAGCCAAGATCTCGTGGGTCCGGGACGGGACTATGGCTACACCTTC. The rearrangement links TRBV4-3 to TRBJ1-2, with D perhaps matching TRBD1 (5 bases). Trimming removed 0 bases at V and 3 bases at J, with 20 bases between. The CDR3 consists of 18 residues. CDR1 and CDR2 (germline): LGHNA, YSLEER.

This clone was detected only a few times. The chain couples TRBV29-1 to TRBJ2-1, with TRBD1 matching 9 bases. Looked up from germline, CDR1 is SQVTM and CDR2 is ANQGSEA. CDR3 length equals 14 residues. Germline trimming cut 6 bases from V and 9 bases from J; bases unmatched to any gene: 12. CDR3 sequence: CSVHRGLTIGEQFF. Here the CDR3 DNA reads TGCAGCGTCCACAGGGGGCTCACAATCGGTGAGCAGTTCTTC.

This clone has just one count. The gene calls are TRBV28 and TRBJ2-5, with TRBD2 as a possible D gene (5 bases). Between the trimmed V and J ends, which lost 4 bases and 0 bases, there was a span of 6 bases. The germline V gene has CDR1 MDHEN and CDR2 SYDVKM. The CDR3 loop spans 13 amino acids. CDR3 bases: TGTGCCAGCAGTTCCGGGAACCAAGAGACCCAGTACTTC. Its translation: CASSSGNQETQYF.

The chain links TRBV7-9 to TRBJ2-7; a weak D match, TRBD1 (6 bases). V dropped 5 bases and J dropped 2 bases, with 13 bases sitting between them. This CDR3 is built from 14 residues. The germline V gene encodes CDR1 SEHNR and CDR2 FQNEAQ (reference sequence). CDR3: CASSIQGNPYEQYF. In DNA, the CDR3 is TGTGCCAGCAGCATACAGGGAAATCCCTACGAGCAGTACTTC.

V usage is TRBV5-1 and J usage is TRBJ2-5; TRBD1 or TRBD2 may be the D gene (6 bases each). Germline CDR1 is SGHRS and CDR2 is YFSETQ. This CDR3 has 13 amino acids. Deletions cut 4 bases from V and 9 bases from J, with 16 bases between. In DNA, the CDR3 is TGCGCCAGCAGCCCCCCGGGGGCCGTGGCCCAGTACTTC. Amino acids: CASSPPGAVAQYF.

The chain recombines TRBV10-3 with TRBJ2-3, with 10 bases that match TRBD2. The CDR3 consists of 17 residues. Trimming at V came to 3 bases and at J to 1 base, leaving 7 bases not matched to a gene. Germline V gene lookup returns CDR1 ENHRY and CDR2 SYGVKD. The CDR3 spells CAISELAGQRGTDTQYF. In nucleotides, the CDR3 is TGTGCCATCAGTGAACTAGCGGGGCAGAGGGGCACAGATACGCAGTATTTT.

This clone came up a few times. The chain employs TRBV4-2 and TRBJ1-1; no clear D. Looked up from germline, CDR1 is LGHNA and CDR2 is YNFKEQ. The V gene lost 0 bases and the J gene lost 0 bases, with 5 bases spanning the gap. This CDR3 contains 14 residues. CDR3 sequence reads: CASSQDRLNTEAFF. The DNA for the CDR3 is TGTGCCAGCAGCCAAGATCGGTTGAACACTGAAGCTTTCTTT.

The chain employs TRBV10-3 and TRBJ1-2; 10 bases align to TRBD1. The germline CDR1 and CDR2 sequences are ENHRY and SYGVKD. Trimming took 7 bases from V and 8 from J; bases not matched to a gene: 13. The CDR3 length is 15 residues. CDR3 sequence (DNA): TGTGCCATCACCCGGGACAGGGGATCCCCGGGCGGCTACACCTTC. Protein: CAITRDRGSPGGYTF.

The chain has TRBV28 and TRBJ1-5; no clear D gene. The CDR3 extends over 12 amino acids. The germline V gene has CDR1 MDHEN and CDR2 SYDVKM. The V end lost 7 bases, the J end lost 4 bases, and 8 bases lay between the germline ends. CDR3: CASTVTNQPQHF. The CDR3 coding sequence is TGTGCCAGCACCGTCACTAATCAGCCCCAGCATTTT. Variable domain in full (rest from reference TRBV28 and TRBJ1-5): DVKVTQSSRYLVKRTGEKVFLECVQDMDHENMFWYRQDPGLGLRLIYFSYDVKMKEKGDIPEGYSVSREKKERFSLILESASTNQTSMYLCASTVTNQPQHFGDGTRLSIL.

The chain combines TRBV7-9 with TRBJ1-4, with D perhaps TRBD1 (5 bases). The V gene's germline CDR1 is SEHNR and CDR2 FQNEAQ (reference sequence). The CDR3 covers 15 residues. The V end was cut by 0 bases, the J end by 7 bases, with 12 bases between. CDR3 sequence: CASSLAPLGAEKLFF. DNA of the CDR3: TGTGCCAGCAGCTTAGCGCCCCTAGGGGCTGAAAAACTGTTTTTT.

The V and J genes are TRBV6-5 and TRBJ1-2; D is ambiguous. The CDR3 runs to 13 residues. Trimming shortened V by 7 bases and J by 8 bases, and 17 bases separated the two germline ends. In germline, CDR1 is MNHEY, CDR2 SVGAGI. DNA of the CDR3: TGTGCCAGCACGCGCACCTCAGGACGAGGCTACACCTTC. Encoded protein: CASTRTSGRGYTF.

This clone was picked up one time. This chain connects TRBV7-2 to TRBJ2-7, with a possible D match to TRBD2 (6 bases). V was trimmed by 1 base and J by 9 bases, leaving 13 bases between them. The CDR3 is made up of 13 amino acids. Germline V gene data show CDR1 as SGHTA and CDR2 as FQGNSA. The CDR3 here is CASSLVAGPGQYF. The CDR3 DNA follows: TGTGCCAGCAGCTTAGTGGCGGGGCCGGGGCAGTACTTC.

The J gene is TRBJ2-3, the V gene TRBV6-5; D remains unclear. There are 13 residues in the CDR3. With 7 bases removed from V and 6 bases from J, the gap between germline ends came to 14 bases. Germline-derived CDR1 and CDR2 are MNHEY and SVGAGI. The CDR3 DNA follows: TGTGCCAGCACCCAACCGGGCGCCGATACGCAGTATTTT. Its protein is CASTQPGADTQYF.

This clone was seen once. This rearrangement joins TRBV6-1 to TRBJ1-2; D gene unclear. The ends were cut back, 6 bases at V and 6 bases at J, with 17 bases in the middle. This CDR3 has 14 residues. Per germline, CDR1 MNHNS and CDR2 SASEGT. CDR3 sequence: CASRRAWEVHGYTF. The DNA for the CDR3 is TGTGCCAGCAGGAGGGCCTGGGAAGTCCATGGCTACACCTTC.

This clone showed up many times. The chain carries TRBV11-2 and TRBJ1-2, with 9 bases fitting TRBD1. Trimming cost V 5 bases and J 4 bases; bases outside gene matches: 8. CDR1 is SGHAT, CDR2 FQNNGV, per germline. The CDR3 sequence is 15 residues long. CDR3 in amino acids: CASSGDRGIGYGYTF. DNA of the CDR3: TGTGCCAGCAGCGGAGACAGGGGGATTGGCTATGGCTACACCTTC.

The V call is TRBV5-5, the J call TRBJ2-7; possible D gene TRBD1, 6 bases. Germline V gene sequence: CDR1 SGHKS, CDR2 YYEKEE (reference sequence). Trimming left V 7 bases short and J 0 bases short, with 14 bases between. This CDR3 has 14 residues. In DNA form, the CDR3 reads TGTGCCAGCTGGGTGGGGGCTATCTCCTACGAGCAGTACTTC. Its protein product is CASWVGAISYEQYF.

V usage is TRBV27 and J usage is TRBJ2-5, with D maybe TRBD1 (6 bases). This CDR3 spans 15 amino acids. Between the trimmed V and J ends, which lost 6 bases and 5 bases, there was a span of 19 bases. In germline, CDR1 is MNHEY, CDR2 SMNVEV (reference sequence). The CDR3: CASRGKGTSRETQYF. As DNA, the CDR3 is TGTGCCAGCAGGGGTAAAGGGACATCAAGGGAGACCCAGTACTTC.

This chain joins TRBV11-3 and TRBJ2-3; tentative D call: TRBD2 (6 bases). The CDR3 contains 14 residues. V was pared by 3 bases and J by 6 bases, with 13 bases between. From germline, CDR1 is SGHNT and CDR2 YENEEA. Here the CDR3 DNA reads TGTGCCAGCAGCTTGGGCGGGGCGGGGGATACGCAGTATTTT. Its translation: CASSLGGAGDTQYF.

V is TRBV7-9 and J is TRBJ1-6; D ambiguous. Trimming removed 1 base at V and 4 bases at J, with 8 bases between. The CDR3 is made up of 15 amino acids. CDR1 is SEHNR, CDR2 FQNEAQ, per germline (reference sequence). CDR3 sequence (DNA): TGTGCCAGCAGCTTAGGGAGCCCATATAATTCACCCCTCCACTTT. It specifies CASSLGSPYNSPLHF.

Regarding this clone: Within the sample, other DNA sequences also encode this same CDR3. The gene calls are TRBV4-1 and TRBJ2-3; D unresolved. From germline, CDR1 is MGHRA and CDR2 YSYEKL. V lost 1 base and J 6 bases, leaving 5 bases between the germline ends. This CDR3 has 12 residues. The CDR3 region has the DNA TGCGCCAGCAGCCAAGGGGCGGATACGCAGTATTTT. Its protein is CASSQGADTQYF.